The clone carrying this T cell receptor (beta chain) was observed at least ten times. TCRdb ran MiXCR on the 5' RACE reads and lists one entry per CDR3 protein. Of about 36,000 distinct CDR3 sequences listed, roughly 5% were seen once; the top ten hold around 28%. This sample is part of a study of spatial heterogeneity in lung cancer. The time point was: sample taken at primary tumor resection. No cells were sorted before sequencing. The whole RNA sequenced was extracted from tumor, nontumor lung or frozen PBMC. The specimen was PBMCs, collected at surgery. The clonotype originates from a female donor with early-stage non-small cell lung cancer.

In DNA, the CDR3 is TGTGCCAGCAGTTTATCCGGGACTAGTCGCTCCTACGAGCAGTACTTC. The encoded protein is CASSLSGTSRSYEQYF. V usage is TRBV27 and J usage is TRBJ2-7; 8 nucleotides match TRBD2. This CDR3 spans 16 amino acids. V lost 0 bases to trimming and J lost 0 bases; unmatched junction nucleotides: 4. The V gene's germline CDR1 is MNHEY and CDR2 SMNVEV (reference sequence).